This T cell receptor (beta chain) was recovered during a study of cytomegalovirus exposure and HLA in healthy donors (TCRdb year 2017). Describing the broader study: According to a later analysis, the 120 or so validation repertoires were produced on the same platform as the approximately 620 repertoires of the first cohort. The study combined high-throughput TCR immunosequencing, statistical association of individual TCRs with disease status, and machine learning to predict cytomegalovirus infection status. A separate validation cohort of over a hundred different subjects was used in addition to the 666-subject first cohort. The study aimed to test whether cataloging public T cell receptors could reveal signatures of past pathogen exposure.

The donors were included in the validation cohort of roughly 130 subjects, a group kept apart from the approximately 700-subject first cohort. A remark on this clone: There is no known antigen for this receptor. Qualities for individual bases were not recorded, and no much larger clone is one base off.

The method was the immunoSEQ multiplex PCR assay. In the paper's pipeline: A statistical classification framework was developed to diagnose cytomegalovirus status using the catalog of TCR beta chain sequences. In its TCRdb copy, this immuneACCESS table keeps in-frame sequences only and misses some clones. Where compared with another copy, unresolved V genes explain less than half of these, and the others have no known cause. V and J calls and clone size are copied from that table; D and trimming were computed from the DNA. For this sample there are 150,000 to 200,000 clones; roughly 91% appear just once. Clones ranked in the top ten supply 4% to 4.5% of the sample. V and J are truncated by 3 bases and 13 bases respectively, leaving an intervening sequence of 13 bases. CDR1 and CDR2 are drawn from the germline V gene (reference sequence): SEHNR, FQNEAQ. Taken from cysteine to phenylalanine, the CDR3 has 12 residues. Kept here is only the CDR3 DNA, which spans 36 bases and is read in frame from base 1.

The full study reports these points: The classifier was reported to diagnose cytomegalovirus status with high specificity and sensitivity in both the original cohort and the validation cohort. A later analysis had no HLA typing for the validation cohort, so co-occurrence there was scored across all 120 repertoires. Three of the identified cytomegalovirus-associated TCR beta chains were confirmed in vitro to be specific for cytomegalovirus antigens. The study listed over 150 TCR beta chains as associated with cytomegalovirus. The authors suggested that the approach could potentially be generalized to other disease states and immunological phenotypes. While some public TCRs were present in many individuals, most TCR sequences turned up only very rarely across donors. In a later analysis, TCRs clustered in the first cohort were found to also tend to co-occur in the approximately 120 validation repertoires, with 85% to 95% of cluster scores above 0.

The sequence came from a young man in good health and CMV-seropositive. The rearranged chain carries TRBV7-9 and TRBJ2-1; the D gene is perhaps TRBD1, on 6 matching bases. Sequencing was performed on PBMCs. The CDR3 corresponds to CASSLSTGYQFF. The nucleotide sequence is TGTGCCAGCAGCTTGAGCACAGGGTACCAGTTCTTC.